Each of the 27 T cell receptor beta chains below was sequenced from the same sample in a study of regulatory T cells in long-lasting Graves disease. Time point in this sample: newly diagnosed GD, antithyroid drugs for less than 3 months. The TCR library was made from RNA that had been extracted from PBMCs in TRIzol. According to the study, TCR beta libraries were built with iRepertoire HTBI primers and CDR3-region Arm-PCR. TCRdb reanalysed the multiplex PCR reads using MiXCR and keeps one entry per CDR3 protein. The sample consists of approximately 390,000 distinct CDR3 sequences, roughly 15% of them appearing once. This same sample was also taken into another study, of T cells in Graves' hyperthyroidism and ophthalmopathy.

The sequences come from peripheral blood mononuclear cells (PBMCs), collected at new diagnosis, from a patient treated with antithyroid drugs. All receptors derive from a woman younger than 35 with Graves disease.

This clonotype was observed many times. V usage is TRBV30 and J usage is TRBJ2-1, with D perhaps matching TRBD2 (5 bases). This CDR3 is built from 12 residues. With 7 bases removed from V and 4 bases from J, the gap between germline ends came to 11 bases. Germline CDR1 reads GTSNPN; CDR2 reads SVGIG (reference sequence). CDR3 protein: CALDRGYNEQFF. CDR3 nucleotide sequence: TGTGCCTTGGACCGGGGATACAATGAGCAGTTCTTC.

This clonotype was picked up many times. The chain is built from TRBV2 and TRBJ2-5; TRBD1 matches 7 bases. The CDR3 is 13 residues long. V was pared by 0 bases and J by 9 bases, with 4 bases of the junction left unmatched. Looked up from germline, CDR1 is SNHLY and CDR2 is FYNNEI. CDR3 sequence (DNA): TGTGCCAGCAGTGAAGCAGGGGGCCGGCCCCAGTACTTC. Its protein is CASSEAGGRPQYF.

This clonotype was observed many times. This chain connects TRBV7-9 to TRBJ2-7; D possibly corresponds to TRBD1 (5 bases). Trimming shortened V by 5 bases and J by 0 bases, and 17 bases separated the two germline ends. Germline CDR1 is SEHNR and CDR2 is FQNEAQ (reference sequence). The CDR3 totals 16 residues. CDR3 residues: CASSHSTGTPSYEQYF. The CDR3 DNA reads TGTGCCAGCAGCCATTCAACAGGCACACCCTCCTACGAGCAGTACTTC.

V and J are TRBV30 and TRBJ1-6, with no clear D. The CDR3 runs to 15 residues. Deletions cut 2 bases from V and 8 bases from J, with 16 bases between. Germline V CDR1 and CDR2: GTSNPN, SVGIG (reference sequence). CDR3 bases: TGTGCCTGGAGTAGGTTGCCCCGCTCAGATTCACCCCTCCACTTT. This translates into CAWSRLPRSDSPLHF.

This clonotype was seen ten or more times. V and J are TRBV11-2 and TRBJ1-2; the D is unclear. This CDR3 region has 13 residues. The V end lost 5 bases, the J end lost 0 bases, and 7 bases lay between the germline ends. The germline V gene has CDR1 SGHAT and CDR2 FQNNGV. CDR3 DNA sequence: TGTGCCAGCAGCCTAGCCCCTAACTATGGCTACACCTTC. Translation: CASSLAPNYGYTF. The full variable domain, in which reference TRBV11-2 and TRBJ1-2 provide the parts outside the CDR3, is EAGVAQSPRYKIIEKRQSVAFWCNPISGHATLYWYQQILGQGPKLLIQFQNNGVVDDSQLPKDRFSAERLKGVDSTLKIQPAKLEDSAVYLCASSLAPNYGYTFGSGTRLTVV.

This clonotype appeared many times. CDR3 in DNA: TGCGCCAGCAGCTTGTATCTAGCGGGGCACAATGAGCAGTTCTTC. Protein product: CASSLYLAGHNEQFF. The V call is TRBV5-1, the J call TRBJ2-1; 9 nucleotides agree with TRBD2. V trimming: 1 base; J trimming: 5 bases; junction bases outside the gene matches: 4. CDR3 length: 15 amino acids. CDR1 and CDR2 (germline): SGHRS, YFSETQ.

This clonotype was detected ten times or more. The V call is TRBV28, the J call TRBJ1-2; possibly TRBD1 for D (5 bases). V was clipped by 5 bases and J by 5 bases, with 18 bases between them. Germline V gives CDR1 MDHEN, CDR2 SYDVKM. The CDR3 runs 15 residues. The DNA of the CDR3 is TGTGCCAGCAGTGGTAGGGATCGGGGGATATATGGCTACACCTTC. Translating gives CASSGRDRGIYGYTF.

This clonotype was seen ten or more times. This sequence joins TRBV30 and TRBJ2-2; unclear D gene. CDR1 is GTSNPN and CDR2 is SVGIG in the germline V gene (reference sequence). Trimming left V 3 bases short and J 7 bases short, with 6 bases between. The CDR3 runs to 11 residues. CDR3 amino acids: CAWRRSGELFF. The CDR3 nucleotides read TGTGCCTGGAGACGCAGCGGGGAGCTGTTTTTT.

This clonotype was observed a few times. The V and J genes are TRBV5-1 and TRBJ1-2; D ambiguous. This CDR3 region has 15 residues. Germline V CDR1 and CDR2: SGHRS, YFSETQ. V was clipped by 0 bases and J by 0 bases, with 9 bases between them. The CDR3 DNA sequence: TGCGCCAGCAGCTTGGGGCACGTAGCTAACTATGGCTACACCTTC. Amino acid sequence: CASSLGHVANYGYTF.

The CDR3: CSVWGQGAYGYTF. CDR3 DNA: TGCAGCGTTTGGGGACAGGGGGCGTACGGCTACACCTTC. This rearrangement joins TRBV29-1 to TRBJ1-2; 12 bases are a match to TRBD1. CDR1 is SQVTM and CDR2 is ANQGSEA in the germline V gene. Trimming at V came to 5 bases and at J to 8 bases, leaving 6 bases not matched to a gene. This CDR3 spans 13 amino acids.

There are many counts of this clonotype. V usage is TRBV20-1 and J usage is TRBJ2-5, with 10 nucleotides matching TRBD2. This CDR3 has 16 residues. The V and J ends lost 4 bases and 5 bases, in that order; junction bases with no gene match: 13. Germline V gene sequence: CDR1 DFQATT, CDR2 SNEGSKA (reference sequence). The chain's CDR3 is CSATELAGVVPETQYF. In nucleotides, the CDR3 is TGCAGTGCTACCGAGCTAGCGGGAGTCGTCCCGGAGACCCAGTACTTC.

The CDR3 reads CASSEAGESGELFF. The CDR3 coding sequence is TGTGCCAGCAGTGAAGCCGGCGAGAGCGGGGAGCTGTTTTTT. This chain links TRBV6-1 with TRBJ2-2, with no clear D. CDR3 length: 14 amino acids. V dropped 0 bases and J dropped 7 bases, with 9 bases sitting between them. Germline CDR1 MNHNS, CDR2 SASEGT.

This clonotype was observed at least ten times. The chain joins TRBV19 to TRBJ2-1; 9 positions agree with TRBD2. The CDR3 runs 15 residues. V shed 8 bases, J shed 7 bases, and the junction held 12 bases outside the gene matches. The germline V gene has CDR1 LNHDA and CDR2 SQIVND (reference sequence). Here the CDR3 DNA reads TGTGCCAGTCAGGGGAGTTTGGCGGGGGGGAATGAGCAGTTCTTC. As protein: CASQGSLAGGNEQFF.

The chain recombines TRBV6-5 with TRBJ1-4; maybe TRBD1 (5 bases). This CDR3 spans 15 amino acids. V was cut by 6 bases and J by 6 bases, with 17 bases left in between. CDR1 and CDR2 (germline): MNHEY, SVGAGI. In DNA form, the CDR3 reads TGTGCCAGCAGATACGGGGACTGGGATGATGAAAAACTGTTTTTT. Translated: CASRYGDWDDEKLFF.

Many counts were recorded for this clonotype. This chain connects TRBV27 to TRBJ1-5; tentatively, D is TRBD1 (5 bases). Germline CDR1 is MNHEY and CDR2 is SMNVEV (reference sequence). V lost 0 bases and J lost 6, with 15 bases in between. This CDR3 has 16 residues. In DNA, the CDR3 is TGTGCCAGCAGTTTATCCCGGGACCATTTGGGTCAGCCCCAGCATTTT. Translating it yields CASSLSRDHLGQPQHF.

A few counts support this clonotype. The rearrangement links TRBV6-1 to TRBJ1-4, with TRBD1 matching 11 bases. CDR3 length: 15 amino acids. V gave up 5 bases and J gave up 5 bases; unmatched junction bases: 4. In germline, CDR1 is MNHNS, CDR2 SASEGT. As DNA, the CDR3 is TGTGCCAGCAGTACCGGGACAGGGGGGAATGAAAAACTGTTTTTT. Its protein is CASSTGTGGNEKLFF.

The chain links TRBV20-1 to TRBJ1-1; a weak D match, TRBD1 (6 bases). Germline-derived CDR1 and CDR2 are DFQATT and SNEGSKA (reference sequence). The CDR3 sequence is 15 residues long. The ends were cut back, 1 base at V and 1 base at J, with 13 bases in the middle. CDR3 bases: TGCAGTGCTAGAGTAGTAACAGGGCGGAACACTGAAGCTTTCTTT. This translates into CSARVVTGRNTEAFF.

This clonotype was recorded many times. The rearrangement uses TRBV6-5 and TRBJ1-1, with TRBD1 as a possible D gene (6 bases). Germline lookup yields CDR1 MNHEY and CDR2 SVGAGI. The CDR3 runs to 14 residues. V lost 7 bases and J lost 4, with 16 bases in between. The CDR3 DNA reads TGTGCCAGCATGTTACAGGGTCTGCGCACTGAAGCTTTCTTT. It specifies CASMLQGLRTEAFF.

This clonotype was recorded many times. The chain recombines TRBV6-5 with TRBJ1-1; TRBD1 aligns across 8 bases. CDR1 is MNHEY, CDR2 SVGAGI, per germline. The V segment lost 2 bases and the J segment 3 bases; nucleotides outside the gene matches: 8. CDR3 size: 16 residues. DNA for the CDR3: TGTGCCAGCAGTTACGGGGCCGGGACAGGTCACACTGAAGCTTTCTTT. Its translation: CASSYGAGTGHTEAFF.

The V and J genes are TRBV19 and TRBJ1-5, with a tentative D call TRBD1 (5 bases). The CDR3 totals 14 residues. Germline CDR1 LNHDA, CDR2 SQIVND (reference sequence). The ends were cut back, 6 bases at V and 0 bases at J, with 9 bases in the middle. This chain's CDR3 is CASRQVNSNQPQHF. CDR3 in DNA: TGTGCCAGTAGACAGGTTAATAGCAATCAGCCCCAGCATTTT. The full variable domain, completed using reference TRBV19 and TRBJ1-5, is DGGITQSPKYLFRKEGQNVTLSCEQNLNHDAMYWYRQDPGQGLRLIYYSQIVNDFQKGDIAEGYSVSREKKESFPLTVTSAQKNPTAFYLCASRQVNSNQPQHFGDGTRLSIL.

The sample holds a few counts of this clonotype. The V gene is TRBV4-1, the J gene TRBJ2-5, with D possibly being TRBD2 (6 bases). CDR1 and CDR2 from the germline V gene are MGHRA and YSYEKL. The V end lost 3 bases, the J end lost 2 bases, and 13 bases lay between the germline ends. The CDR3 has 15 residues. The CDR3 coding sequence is TGCGCCAGCAGCCAGGCTGGACTACCGCAAGAGACCCAGTACTTC. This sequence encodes CASSQAGLPQETQYF.

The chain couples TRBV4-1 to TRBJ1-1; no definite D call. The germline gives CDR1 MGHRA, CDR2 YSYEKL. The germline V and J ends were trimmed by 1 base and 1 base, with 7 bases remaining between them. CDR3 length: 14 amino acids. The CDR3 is CASSQVSTNTEAFF. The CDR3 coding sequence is TGCGCCAGCAGCCAAGTAAGTACGAACACTGAAGCTTTCTTT.

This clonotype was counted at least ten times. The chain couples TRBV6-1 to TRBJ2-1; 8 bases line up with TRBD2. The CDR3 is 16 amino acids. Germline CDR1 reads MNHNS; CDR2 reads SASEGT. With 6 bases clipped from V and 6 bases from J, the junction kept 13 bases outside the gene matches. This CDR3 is CASSLTTAGGRNEQFF. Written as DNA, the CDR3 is TGTGCCAGCAGCCTCACCACGGCGGGGGGCCGCAATGAGCAGTTCTTC.

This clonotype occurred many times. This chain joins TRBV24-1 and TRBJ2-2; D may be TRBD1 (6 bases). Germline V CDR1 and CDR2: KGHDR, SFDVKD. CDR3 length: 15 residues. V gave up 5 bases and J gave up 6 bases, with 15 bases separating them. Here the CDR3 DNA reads TGTGCCACCAGTGTGAGGGGGTCGAATTCCGGGGAGCTGTTTTTT. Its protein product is CATSVRGSNSGELFF.

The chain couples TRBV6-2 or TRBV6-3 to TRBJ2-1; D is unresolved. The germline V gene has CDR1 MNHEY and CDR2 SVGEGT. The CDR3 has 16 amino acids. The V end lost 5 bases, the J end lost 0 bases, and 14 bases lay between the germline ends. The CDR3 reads CASSEHGGSSYNEQFF. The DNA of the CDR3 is TGTGCCAGCAGTGAACATGGCGGTAGCTCCTACAATGAGCAGTTCTTC.

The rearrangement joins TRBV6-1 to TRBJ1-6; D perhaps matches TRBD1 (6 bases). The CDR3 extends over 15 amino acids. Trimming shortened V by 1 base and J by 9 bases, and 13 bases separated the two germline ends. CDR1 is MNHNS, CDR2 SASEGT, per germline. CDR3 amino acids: CASSEEDRYSSPLHF. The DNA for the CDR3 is TGTGCCAGCAGTGAAGAGGACAGATACTCTTCACCCCTCCACTTT.

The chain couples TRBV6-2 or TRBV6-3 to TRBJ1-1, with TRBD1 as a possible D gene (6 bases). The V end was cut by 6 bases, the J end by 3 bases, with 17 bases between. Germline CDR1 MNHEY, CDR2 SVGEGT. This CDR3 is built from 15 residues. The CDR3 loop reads CASRSQGGIDTEAFF. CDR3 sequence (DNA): TGTGCCAGCAGGTCCCAAGGGGGGATAGACACTGAAGCTTTCTTT.